The clone carrying this T cell receptor (beta chain) was recorded a few times. Its antigen remains unidentified. J was trimmed by 0 bases and V by 0 bases; bases with no gene match: 9. CDR1 is MGHRA, CDR2 YSYEKL, per germline. This CDR3 comprises 18 residues. This sample was taken from a study of blood T cells in healthy people across ages. The overall study: About one barcoded beta molecule per two T cells was captured by template switching. Study findings and constraints: Naive CD4+ cells and diversity were both higher in long-lived donors than in aged donors.

Using a J-beta primer mix together with a sample-barcoded 5' primer, a second PCR was run for roughly 6 to 12 cycles. Each cDNA molecule was tagged by a template-switch adaptor with 12 random nucleotides. TCRdb called the 5' RACE reads again in MiXCR, with one record for every CDR3 protein. The sample has fewer than 2,000,000 distinct CDR3 sequences, 30% to 35% seen once. The rearrangement uses TRBV4-1 and TRBJ2-3, with TRBD2 identical over 7 bases. This TCR was sampled from a woman in her twenties or thirties in good health. Sequenced material: blood. CDR3 amino acids: CASSQDRQRGTSTDTQYF. The CDR3 nucleotides are TGCGCCAGCAGCCAAGACCGACAGCGGGGCACTAGCACAGATACGCAGTATTTT.